This is a list of T cell receptor beta chains from one sample in a study of cytomegalovirus exposure and HLA in healthy donors. The data were produced by immunoSEQ multiplex PCR, yet TCRdb's version contains in-frame clones alone and is incomplete. Its clone listing holds about 91,000 clones. Sequencing was carried out using PBMCs. All receptors come from a woman aged 25 to 45 in good health and CMV-seronegative. The CDR3 runs from the conserved cysteine through the conserved F or W. The order of the fields is D gene, J gene, V gene, CDR3 DNA, CDR3 protein. D genes are given only for firm matches.

d_call: TRBD1
j_call: TRBJ2-4
v_call: TRBV4-1
cdr3_nt: TGCGCCAGCAGCCAAGGGACAGGGGGCTTGGACATTCAGTACTTC
cdr3_aa: CASSQGTGGLDIQYF

d_call: -
j_call: TRBJ2-7
v_call: TRBV7-9
cdr3_nt: TGTGCCAGCAGACCGCGGGCAAACGAGCAGTACTTC
cdr3_aa: CASRPRANEQYF

d_call: -
j_call: TRBJ1-1
v_call: TRBV7-9
cdr3_nt: TGTGCCAGCAGCCGAGTTTTTCGGGGGGGAGAGGCTTTCTTT
cdr3_aa: CASSRVFRGGEAFF

d_call: -
j_call: TRBJ2-6
v_call: TRBV5-8
cdr3_nt: TGTGCCAGCAGCATATACAGGTCCGCTGGGGCCAACGTCCTGACTTTC
cdr3_aa: CASSIYRSAGANVLTF

d_call: -
j_call: TRBJ2-1
v_call: TRBV18
cdr3_nt: TGTGCCAGCTCACCTCGGACAGCTCCCCGCTCCTACAATGAGCAGTTCTTC
cdr3_aa: CASSPRTAPRSYNEQFF

d_call: TRBD1
j_call: TRBJ2-1
v_call: TRBV6-6
cdr3_nt: TGTGCCAGCAAAACGGGACAGGGAGACAATGAGCAGTTCTTC
cdr3_aa: CASKTGQGDNEQFF

d_call: -
j_call: TRBJ1-1
v_call: TRBV6-5
cdr3_nt: TGTGCCAGCAGTCCCCCGGGGGGGAGGGCTGAAGCTTTCTTT
cdr3_aa: CASSPPGGRAEAFF

d_call: -
j_call: TRBJ2-3
v_call: TRBV6-1
cdr3_nt: TGTGCCAGCAGTCTTGAGGGAGATACGCAGTATTTT
cdr3_aa: CASSLEGDTQYF

d_call: TRBD1
j_call: TRBJ2-3
v_call: TRBV27
cdr3_nt: TGTGCCAGCAGTCCCCCACCAGGGGGCACGCAGTATTTT
cdr3_aa: CASSPPPGGTQYF

d_call: -
j_call: TRBJ1-1
v_call: TRBV15
cdr3_nt: TGTGCCACCAGCAGAGTAGTGAACACTGAAGCTTTCTTT
cdr3_aa: CATSRVVNTEAFF

d_call: -
j_call: TRBJ1-2
v_call: TRBV5-8
cdr3_nt: TGTGCCAGCAGCTTGGACAGCTATGGCTACACCTTC
cdr3_aa: CASSLDSYGYTF

d_call: -
j_call: TRBJ2-7
v_call: TRBV14
cdr3_nt: TGTGCCAGCAGCCAAGGACAAAACGAGCAGTACTTC
cdr3_aa: CASSQGQNEQYF

d_call: -
j_call: TRBJ2-7
v_call: TRBV30
cdr3_nt: TGTGCCTGGAGTGAAATTTCGACAGGCCGCGAGCAGTACTTC
cdr3_aa: CAWSEISTGREQYF

d_call: -
j_call: TRBJ1-2
v_call: TRBV28
cdr3_nt: TGTGCCAGCAGTTCCTTGACTGGTGGCTACACCTTC
cdr3_aa: CASSSLTGGYTF

d_call: -
j_call: TRBJ1-3
v_call: TRBV7-3
cdr3_nt: TGTGCCAGCAGCATTACAGGGGGAAACACCATATATTTT
cdr3_aa: CASSITGGNTIYF

d_call: TRBD1
j_call: TRBJ2-5
v_call: TRBV29-1
cdr3_nt: TGCAGCGTTAGGACAGGGGGGCAAGAGACCCAGTACTTC
cdr3_aa: CSVRTGGQETQYF

d_call: -
j_call: TRBJ1-1
v_call: TRBV9
cdr3_nt: TGTGCCAGCGGCCTTGGAGGGAACACTGAAGCTTTCTTT
cdr3_aa: CASGLGGNTEAFF

d_call: TRBD1
j_call: TRBJ2-5
v_call: TRBV5-1
cdr3_nt: TGCGCCAGCAGCCTCCCGACAGGGTTTTACGAGACCCAGTACTTC
cdr3_aa: CASSLPTGFYETQYF

d_call: TRBD2
j_call: TRBJ2-2
v_call: TRBV5-1
cdr3_nt: TGCGCCAGCAGCCCCCGACTAGCGGGGAACACCGGGGAGCTGTTTTTT
cdr3_aa: CASSPRLAGNTGELFF

d_call: TRBD1
j_call: TRBJ1-2
v_call: TRBV7-3
cdr3_nt: TGTGCCAGCAGCCACGGACAGGGGAAGTCCTATGGCTACACCTTC
cdr3_aa: CASSHGQGKSYGYTF

d_call: -
j_call: TRBJ2-1
v_call: TRBV28
cdr3_nt: TGTGCCAGCAGTTTAGGGCCAACGGGGAATGAGCAGTTCTTC
cdr3_aa: CASSLGPTGNEQFF

d_call: -
j_call: TRBJ1-1
v_call: TRBV10-3
cdr3_nt: TGTGCCATCGGCGGGAACGAGAACACTGAAGCTTTCTTT
cdr3_aa: CAIGGNENTEAFF

d_call: TRBD1
j_call: TRBJ1-2
v_call: TRBV29-1
cdr3_nt: TGCAGCGTCGGGGGACAGGAGCTTAACTATGGCTACACCTTC
cdr3_aa: CSVGGQELNYGYTF

d_call: TRBD1
j_call: TRBJ2-5
v_call: TRBV4-1
cdr3_nt: TGCGCCAGCAGCTTCCGGGACAGGGTGGAGACCCAGTACTTC
cdr3_aa: CASSFRDRVETQYF

d_call: -
j_call: TRBJ1-1
v_call: TRBV21-1
cdr3_nt: TGTGCCAGCAGCCTTACGACAGGGAGTAACACTGAAGCTTTCTTT
cdr3_aa: CASSLTTGSNTEAFF

d_call: -
j_call: TRBJ2-2
v_call: TRBV7-9
cdr3_nt: TGTGCCAGCAGCTTATTGGGCCAGGGTGACACCGGGGAGCTGTTTTTT
cdr3_aa: CASSLLGQGDTGELFF

d_call: -
j_call: TRBJ2-5
v_call: TRBV28
cdr3_nt: TGTGCCAGCAGTTTATATCTACAGGGTTCGGAGACCCAGTACTTC
cdr3_aa: CASSLYLQGSETQYF

d_call: -
j_call: TRBJ1-4
v_call: TRBV27
cdr3_nt: TGTGCCAGCAGTCCCACGAGACCGGGGTTACTGTTTTTT
cdr3_aa: CASSPTRPGLLFF

d_call: -
j_call: TRBJ2-1
v_call: TRBV5-1
cdr3_nt: TGCGCCAGCAGCTTGGATTCGGTCTACAATGAGCAGTTCTTC
cdr3_aa: CASSLDSVYNEQFF

d_call: -
j_call: TRBJ1-4
v_call: TRBV5-6
cdr3_nt: TGTGCCAGCAGCCTGGGCGTGATGCCTGGTGAAAAACTGTTTTTT
cdr3_aa: CASSLGVMPGEKLFF

d_call: -
j_call: TRBJ2-3
v_call: TRBV7-2
cdr3_nt: TGTGCCAGCAGCTTAGGGCCGGCGGCCACAGATACGCAGTATTTT
cdr3_aa: CASSLGPAATDTQYF